Presented here are 9 T cell receptor beta chains from one specimen sequenced in a study of cytomegalovirus exposure and HLA in healthy donors. Vbeta (60) and Jbeta (13) primers were used in the PCR. Assay used: immunoSEQ multiplex PCR; TCRdb lists only in-frame clones, some missing. The table lists under 200,000 clones, 80% of them singletons. Specimen: PBMCs. The receptors were sampled from a man aged 35-49 years in good health and CMV-seronegative.

The rearrangement links TRBV27 to TRBJ2-1; tentatively, D is TRBD1 (5 bases). This CDR3 has 17 amino acids. V was cut by 4 bases and J by 0 bases, with 16 bases left in between. Germline V gene sequence: CDR1 MNHEY, CDR2 SMNVEV (reference sequence). The CDR3 region has the DNA TGTGCCAGCAGTTCATTCGCGGCAGGGCGCTCCTACAATGAGCAGTTCTTC. The encoded protein is CASSSFAAGRSYNEQFF.

The chain uses TRBV5-6 and TRBJ2-2; 8 nucleotides agree with TRBD2. This CDR3 has 16 amino acids. Germline-derived CDR1 and CDR2 are SGHDT and YYEEEE. The J segment lost 7 bases and the V segment lost 4 bases, leaving 12 bases of the junction unmatched. CDR3 protein: CASSQFERGGHGELFF. CDR3 coding DNA: TGTGCCAGCAGCCAATTTGAACGGGGGGGCCACGGGGAGCTGTTTTTT.

The chain is built from TRBV15 and TRBJ2-1; 9 nucleotides align to TRBD2. J was trimmed by 4 bases and V by 1 base; bases with no gene match: 8. The CDR3 runs 17 residues. Looked up from germline, CDR1 is LNHNV and CDR2 is YYDKDF (reference sequence). For the CDR3, the DNA is TGTGCCACCAGCAGAGCGGGGGGACTAGCCGTTTACAATGAGCAGTTCTTC. Translating gives CATSRAGGLAVYNEQFF.

The J gene is TRBJ2-2, the V gene TRBV19; 10 bases fit TRBD2. CDR1 is LNHDA, CDR2 SQIVND, per germline (reference sequence). With 4 bases clipped from V and 1 base from J, the junction kept 3 bases outside the gene matches. The CDR3 is 16 amino acids. Written as DNA, the CDR3 is TGTGCCAGTAGTACCCCTAGCGGGGGGAACACCGGGGAGCTGTTTTTT. Its translation is CASSTPSGGNTGELFF.

The V call is TRBV9, the J call TRBJ1-3; no reliable D call. This CDR3 spans 15 amino acids. Deletions cut 1 base from V and 0 bases from J, with 8 bases between. Germline V gives CDR1 SGDLS, CDR2 YYNGEE. The CDR3 loop is CASSVRESSGNTIYF. CDR3 DNA sequence: TGTGCCAGCAGCGTAAGAGAGAGCTCTGGAAACACCATATATTTT. The variable domain in full, with the rest retrieved from reference TRBV9 and TRBJ1-3, is DSGVTQTPKHLITATGQRVTLRCSPRSGDLSVYWYQQSLDQGLQFLIQYYNGEERAKGNILERFSAQQFPDLHSELNLSSLELGDSALYFCASSVRESSGNTIYFGEGSWLTVV.

The chain couples TRBV7-3 to TRBJ2-7; a possible D gene is TRBD1 (5 bases). The ends were cut back, 4 bases at V and 6 bases at J, with 22 bases in the middle. CDR1 and CDR2 (germline): SGHTA, FQGTGA. This CDR3 is 16 amino acids long. The CDR3 sequence: CASSYLGQLCWVEQYF. In nucleotides, the CDR3 is TGTGCCAGCAGCTACTTGGGGCAGCTTTGTTGGGTCGAGCAGTACTTC.

This chain uses TRBV5-1 with TRBJ2-1; TRBD2 agrees at 10 bases. Germline trimming cut 0 bases from V and 0 bases from J; bases unmatched to any gene: 9. There are 19 residues in the CDR3. CDR1 is SGHRS, CDR2 YFSETQ, per germline. The CDR3 protein is CASSLVGTSAPSSYNEQFF. For the CDR3, the DNA is TGCGCCAGCAGCTTGGTTGGGACTAGCGCCCCAAGCTCCTACAATGAGCAGTTCTTC.

This rearrangement joins TRBV7-9 to TRBJ1-2; D remains ambiguous. Deletions cut 3 bases from V and 6 bases from J, with 8 bases between. Germline V gene data show CDR1 as SEHNR and CDR2 as FQNEAQ (reference sequence). The CDR3 length is 12 residues. The CDR3 spells CASSFLSDGYTF. DNA of the CDR3: TGTGCCAGCAGCTTTTTGTCGGATGGCTACACCTTC.

The chain links TRBV9 to TRBJ2-1, with 9 bases fitting TRBD1. V lost 4 bases and J lost 6; bases outside the gene matches: 11. The CDR3 runs 16 residues. CDR1 is SGDLS, CDR2 YYNGEE, per germline. The DNA for the CDR3 is TGTGCCAGCAGCCGGTGGGGACAGGGTGTCCTCAATGAGCAGTTCTTC. Translating gives CASSRWGQGVLNEQFF.